This TCR beta chain was captured in a study of shared clonotypes between healthy human individuals. CDR1 and CDR2 (germline): SGHKS, YYEKEE (reference sequence). CDR3 length: 15 residues. V lost 0 bases, J lost 2 bases, and 9 bases lay in between. The data were produced by immunoSEQ multiplex PCR, yet TCRdb's version contains in-frame clones alone and is incomplete. The data show about 800,000 clones, with approximately 96% seen just once and under 0.25% held by the top ten. Naive CD8 cells were CD45RO-negative, positively selected for CCR7, excluding terminally differentiated effector memory CD45RA+ cells.

The genes are TRBV5-5 and TRBJ2-1, with D tentatively TRBD2 (5 bases). Sequencing was performed on naive CD8+ T cells sorted from blood. The TCR comes from a man in his thirties or forties in good health. The CDR3 DNA reads TGTGCCAGCAGCTTGGCGGGGAACCCCTACAATGAGCAGTTCTTC. It is translated as CASSLAGNPYNEQFF.